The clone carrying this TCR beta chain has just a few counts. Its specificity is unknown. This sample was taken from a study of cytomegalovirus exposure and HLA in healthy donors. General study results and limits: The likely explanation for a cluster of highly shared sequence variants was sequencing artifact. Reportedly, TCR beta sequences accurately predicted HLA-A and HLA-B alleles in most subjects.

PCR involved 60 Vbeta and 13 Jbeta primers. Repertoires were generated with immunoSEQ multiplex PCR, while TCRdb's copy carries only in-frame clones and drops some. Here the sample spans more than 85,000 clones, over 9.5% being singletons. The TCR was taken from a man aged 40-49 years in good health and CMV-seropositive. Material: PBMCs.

The CDR3 sequence is CASSPMVADEQFF. In nucleotides, the CDR3 is TGTGCCAGCTCACCAATGGTAGCCGATGAGCAGTTCTTC. V is TRBV18 and J is TRBJ2-1; no reliable D call. V lost 2 bases, J lost 8 bases, and 10 bases lay in between. The CDR3 covers 13 residues. Germline values: CDR1 KGHSH, CDR2 LQKENI. Complete variable domain (other parts from reference TRBV18 and TRBJ2-1): NAGVMQNPRHLVRRRGQEARLRCSPMKGHSHVYWYRQLPEEGLKFMVYLQKENIIDESGMPKERFSAEFPKEGPSILRIQQVVRGDSAAYFCASSPMVADEQFFGPGTRLTVL.